Below are 10 T cell receptor beta chains sequenced from a single sample in a study of blood T cell repertoires in COVID-19. Some clones are missing from TCRdb's copy, which holds only in-frame ones; the method was immunoSEQ multiplex PCR. The sample shows roughly 97,000 clones, around 83% of them seen only once. Material for sequencing was peripheral blood. These receptors were taken from a woman older than 75 with active or convalescent COVID-19.

In this sample, this clone turned up once. The chain has TRBV15 and TRBJ1-4; D is ambiguous. The germline V gene has CDR1 LNHNV and CDR2 YYDKDF (reference sequence). The CDR3 loop spans 12 amino acids. V lost 8 bases to trimming and J lost 4 bases, with 8 bases between them. The CDR3 nucleotides read TGTGCCACCCGAGGGAGTAATGAAAAACTGTTTTTT. As protein: CATRGSNEKLFF.

The rearrangement joins TRBV5-1 to TRBJ2-5, with D perhaps TRBD1 (5 bases). The CDR3 loop spans 13 amino acids. The germline CDR1 and CDR2 sequences are SGHRS and YFSETQ. Trimming shortened V by 2 bases and J by 4 bases, and 9 bases separated the two germline ends. The DNA of the CDR3 is TGCGCCAGCAGCTTAAAAGGGGTAGAGACCCAGTACTTC. It is translated as CASSLKGVETQYF.

This chain joins TRBV24-1 and TRBJ2-4; D might be TRBD2 (5 bases). V dropped 5 bases and J dropped 6 bases, with 13 bases sitting between them. The CDR3 consists of 14 residues. Germline V gene sequence: CDR1 KGHDR, CDR2 SFDVKD. In DNA, the CDR3 is TGTGCCACCAGTGCCAGCGGCGGGCGAAACATTCAGTACTTC. Residues: CATSASGGRNIQYF.

The chain recombines TRBV7-2 with TRBJ2-7; 12 nucleotides align to TRBD2. Germline values: CDR1 SGHTA, CDR2 FQGNSA. V gave up 2 bases and J gave up 2 bases; unmatched junction bases: 7. The CDR3 contains 17 residues. CDR3 sequence (DNA): TGTGCCAGCAGCTTACAGACTAGCGGGAGTACCCCCTACGAGCAGTACTTC. This gives the protein CASSLQTSGSTPYEQYF.

The chain employs TRBV12-5 and TRBJ2-1; D call uncertain. The CDR3 is made up of 15 amino acids. The germline V gene encodes CDR1 LGHNT and CDR2 FRNRAP. V was clipped by 2 bases and J by 2 bases, with 10 bases between them. The DNA of the CDR3 is TGTGCTAGTGGTTTGCCCCCCAGTACCTACAATGAGCAGTTCTTC. Protein product: CASGLPPSTYNEQFF.

The chain has TRBV4-3 and TRBJ1-2; TRBD1 is a possible D gene (6 bases). V gave up 0 bases and J gave up 5 bases, with 19 bases separating them. This CDR3 is built from 17 residues. Germline V gene sequence: CDR1 LGHNA, CDR2 YSLEER. CDR3 amino acids: CASSQEVGWGPGYGYTF. The DNA for the CDR3 is TGCGCCAGCAGCCAAGAGGTAGGCTGGGGGCCGGGATATGGCTACACCTTC.

This chain links TRBV5-4 with TRBJ2-7; D perhaps matches TRBD1 (5 bases). Germline-derived CDR1 and CDR2 are SGHNT and YYREEE (reference sequence). The V gene lost 0 bases and the J gene lost 5 bases, with 9 bases spanning the gap. This CDR3 spans 13 amino acids. In DNA form, the CDR3 reads TGTGCCAGCAGCTTGGAAGGGGCTGACGAGCAGTACTTC. Translation: CASSLEGADEQYF. The whole variable domain, filled in from reference TRBV5-4 and TRBJ2-7, reads ETGVTQSPTHLIKTRGQQVTLRCSSQSGHNTVSWYQQALGQGPQFIFQYYREEENGRGNFPPRFSGLQFPNYSSELNVNALELDDSALYLCASSLEGADEQYFGPGTRLTVT.

The chain links TRBV18 to TRBJ2-1; TRBD1 matches 7 bases. The CDR3 consists of 17 residues. The germline CDR1 and CDR2 sequences are KGHSH and LQKENI. The trim removed 1 base at V and 0 bases at J, leaving 6 bases unmatched. In DNA form, the CDR3 reads TGTGCCAGCTCACCACAATACGACAGGGCCTCCTACAATGAGCAGTTCTTC. Translation: CASSPQYDRASYNEQFF.

This chain connects TRBV10-3 to TRBJ1-2, with D possibly matching TRBD1 (6 bases). Germline CDR1 is ENHRY and CDR2 is SYGVKD. Trimming shortened V by 8 bases and J by 4 bases, and 14 bases separated the two germline ends. The CDR3 totals 13 residues. This chain's CDR3 is CAIGTHVGYGYTF. The CDR3 DNA reads TGTGCCATCGGGACACATGTTGGCTATGGCTACACCTTC.

This chain connects TRBV3-1 (or the pseudogene TRBV3-2) to TRBJ2-1, with TRBD2 matching 8 bases. The CDR3 has 16 amino acids. Germline V gene data show CDR1 as LGHDT and CDR2 as YNNKEL (reference sequence). V gave up 1 base and J gave up 6 bases; unmatched junction bases: 8. This CDR3 is CASSQVTGGLANEQFF. CDR3 DNA: TGTGCCAGCAGCCAAGTGACGGGAGGGCTGGCCAATGAGCAGTTCTTC.